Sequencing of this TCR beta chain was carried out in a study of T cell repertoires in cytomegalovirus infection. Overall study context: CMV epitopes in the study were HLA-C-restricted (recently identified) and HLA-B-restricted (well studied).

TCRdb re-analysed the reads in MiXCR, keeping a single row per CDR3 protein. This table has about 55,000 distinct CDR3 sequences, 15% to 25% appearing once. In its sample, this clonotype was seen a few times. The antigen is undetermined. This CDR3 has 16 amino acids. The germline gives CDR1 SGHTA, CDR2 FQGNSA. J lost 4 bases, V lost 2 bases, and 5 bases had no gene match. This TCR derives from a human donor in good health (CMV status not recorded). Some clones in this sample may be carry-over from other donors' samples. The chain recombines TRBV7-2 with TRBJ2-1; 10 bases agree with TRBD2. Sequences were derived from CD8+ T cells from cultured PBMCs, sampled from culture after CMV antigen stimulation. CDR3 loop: CASSLTGTSAYNEQFF. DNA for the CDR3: TGTGCCAGCAGCTTAACCGGGACTAGCGCATACAATGAGCAGTTCTTC.